The rows below give T cell receptor beta chains drawn from one sample of a study of blood T cell repertoires in COVID-19. The assay was immunoSEQ multiplex PCR, and TCRdb's table has in-frame clones only and misses some. In the table there are roughly 300,000 clones, 70% to 85% of which are singletons. The sample was peripheral blood. All receptors come from a human donor with COVID-19, enrolled during active disease. The donor label of this sample is uncertain. The CDR3 runs from the conserved cysteine through the conserved F or W. The order of the fields is J gene, V gene, D gene, clone size, CDR3 DNA, CDR3 protein. The D gene is left open where the match is weak. Size tells how often a clone was seen (once, few, many) or the class of an expanded clone, and some rows leave it out.

j_gene: TRBJ2-2
v_gene: TRBV19
d_gene: .
abundance: once
CDR3nt: TGTGCCAGTAGTATAGGCTCGGACACCGGGGAGCTGTTTTTT
CDR3aa: CASSIGSDTGELFF

j_gene: TRBJ2-2
v_gene: TRBV30
d_gene: TRBD2
abundance: .
CDR3nt: TGTGCCTGGAGAAAACTTGGAGCGGGAGGGCCCGCCGGGGAGCTGTTTTTT
CDR3aa: CAWRKLGAGGPAGELFF

j_gene: TRBJ2-3
v_gene: TRBV9
d_gene: .
abundance: .
CDR3nt: TGTGCCAGCAGCGTTAATTTAGCCCGCGGTGCAGATACGCAGTATTTT
CDR3aa: CASSVNLARGADTQYF

j_gene: TRBJ2-3
v_gene: TRBV5-4
d_gene: TRBD2
abundance: .
CDR3nt: TGTGCCAGCAGCCCGGGACTAGCGCGAAGCACAGATACGCAGTATTTT
CDR3aa: CASSPGLARSTDTQYF

j_gene: TRBJ2-5
v_gene: TRBV6-5
d_gene: .
abundance: once
CDR3nt: TGTGCCAGTCCGAAGCAACCAACTGACCAAGAGACCCAGTACTTC
CDR3aa: CASPKQPTDQETQYF

j_gene: TRBJ2-1
v_gene: TRBV11-3
d_gene: .
abundance: .
CDR3nt: TGTGCCAGCAGCCAACGACAGGACGATGAGCAGTTCTTC
CDR3aa: CASSQRQDDEQFF

j_gene: TRBJ2-5
v_gene: TRBV20-1
d_gene: .
abundance: .
CDR3nt: TGCAGTGCTAGTCCGGGGAAAAACCGAGAGACCCAGTACTTC
CDR3aa: CSASPGKNRETQYF

j_gene: TRBJ2-7
v_gene: TRBV27
d_gene: .
abundance: .
CDR3nt: TGTGCCAGCAGTTTATCACTGTTTTTGTCCGAGCAGTACTTC
CDR3aa: CASSLSLFLSEQYF

j_gene: TRBJ2-2
v_gene: TRBV5-1
d_gene: TRBD1
abundance: .
CDR3nt: TGCGCCAGCAGCCCCCTTTCCGGGACAGGGAACACCGGGGAGCTGTTTTTT
CDR3aa: CASSPLSGTGNTGELFF

j_gene: TRBJ1-1
v_gene: TRBV18
d_gene: TRBD1
abundance: once
CDR3nt: TGTGCCAGCTCACCAGGGACAGAGCCTAACACTGAAGCTTTCTTT
CDR3aa: CASSPGTEPNTEAFF

j_gene: TRBJ2-6
v_gene: TRBV28
d_gene: .
abundance: .
CDR3nt: TGTGCCAGCAGTTTACTAAGCTCTGGGGCCAACGTCCTGACTTTC
CDR3aa: CASSLLSSGANVLTF

j_gene: TRBJ2-2
v_gene: TRBV19
d_gene: TRBD1
abundance: .
CDR3nt: TGTGCCAGTAGGCGGTTCGGGACAGGCTTCACCGGGGAGCTGTTTTTT
CDR3aa: CASRRFGTGFTGELFF

j_gene: TRBJ1-5
v_gene: TRBV10-3
d_gene: TRBD1
abundance: .
CDR3nt: TGTGCCATCAGGGACGGGACAGTGTATAGCAATCAGCCCCAGCATTTT
CDR3aa: CAIRDGTVYSNQPQHF

j_gene: TRBJ2-1
v_gene: TRBV7-9
d_gene: .
abundance: once
CDR3nt: TGTGCCAGCAGCCCCCTCGGAGCGGTTAACAATGAGCAGTTCTTC
CDR3aa: CASSPLGAVNNEQFF

j_gene: TRBJ2-2
v_gene: TRBV20-1
d_gene: TRBD2
abundance: .
CDR3nt: TGCAGTGCTAGTCGACTAGCGGGAGCCCTCAGAACCGGGGAGCTGTTTTTT
CDR3aa: CSASRLAGALRTGELFF

j_gene: TRBJ2-1
v_gene: TRBV4-2
d_gene: .
abundance: .
CDR3nt: TGTGCCAGCAGCCAAGAGGAGGGAGTGACCTTAAATGAGCAGTTCTTC
CDR3aa: CASSQEEGVTLNEQFF

j_gene: TRBJ1-1
v_gene: TRBV12-5
d_gene: .
abundance: .
CDR3nt: TGTGCTAGTGTTTTAGGGGAAGCTGAAGCTTTCTTT
CDR3aa: CASVLGEAEAFF

j_gene: TRBJ2-3
v_gene: TRBV6-5
d_gene: .
abundance: .
CDR3nt: TGTGCCAGCAGAGACCTAGCTGCGGATACGCAGTATTTT
CDR3aa: CASRDLAADTQYF

j_gene: TRBJ2-7
v_gene: TRBV18
d_gene: .
abundance: once
CDR3nt: TGTGCCAGCTCACCATCCCCCACCCAGGGAGGTGTCGAGCAGTACTTC
CDR3aa: CASSPSPTQGGVEQYF

j_gene: TRBJ2-3
v_gene: TRBV29-1
d_gene: .
abundance: once
CDR3nt: TGCAGCGTTGAAGAAGGTAGGAGAAGAGGCACAGATACGCAGTATTTT
CDR3aa: CSVEEGRRRGTDTQYF